This T cell receptor (beta chain) stems from a study of blood T cell repertoires in COVID-19. Across the whole study: Donors in the United States, Italy and Spain gave samples during acute or convalescent COVID-19. The analysed material was cDNA or gDNA that came from T cells, B-cell-depleted T cells, or PBMCs.

The data were produced by immunoSEQ multiplex PCR, yet TCRdb's version contains in-frame clones alone and is incomplete. Altogether some 300,000 clones are present, 85% to 90% being singletons, with the ten largest covering just under 9.5%. Cohort 3 donors counted as recovered after two negative PCRs, clearance, or resolved symptoms. Looked up from germline, CDR1 is MNHEY and CDR2 is SMNVEV (reference sequence). Trimming stripped 9 bases from V and 7 bases from J, with 19 bases between. The CDR3 loop spans 13 amino acids. This clone has only one observation. What was sequenced was PBMCs or T cells enriched from blood (not recorded which). This receptor was obtained from a woman aged 30 to 39 who had recovered from COVID-19. The V call is TRBV27, the J call TRBJ2-7, with TRBD2 as a possible D gene (6 bases). CDR3 residues: CASSGQPFVEQYF. The CDR3 DNA reads TGTGCCAGTAGCGGACAACCCTTTGTTGAGCAGTACTTC.